This T cell receptor (beta chain) appears in the sequencing data of a study of blood T cells in healthy people across ages. Primed by a sample-barcoded 5' primer and a J-beta primer mix, a second PCR proceeded for about 6 to 12 cycles. Each cDNA molecule received a tag from a template-switch adaptor that had 12 random nucleotides. TCRdb independently ran MiXCR on the 5' RACE reads; one entry per CDR3 protein. Of roughly 700,000 distinct CDR3 sequences listed, 20% to 25% are singletons. V shed 3 bases and J 3 bases; nucleotides not matched to a gene: 5. The CDR3 contains 14 residues. Germline assignment: CDR1 SQVTM and CDR2 ANQGSEA. These same records also appear under a second study, on T cells of mothers and their children. According to that study: Among related mother-child pairs, overlap was slightly higher than in unrelated pairs, though not significantly.

The TCR comes from a boy aged 5-17 years in good health. J is TRBJ2-1 and V is TRBV29-1; TRBD2 matches 7 bases. Sequenced sample: blood. This CDR3 reads CSVEGGSRYNEQFF. In DNA form, the CDR3 reads TGCAGCGTTGAGGGAGGGTCTCGCTACAATGAGCAGTTCTTC.